This T cell receptor beta chain was recorded in a study of beta chain features in type 1 diabetes. This clone appeared a few times. Purity exceeded 95% in all sorted populations. Since all of the isolated RNA was reverse transcribed, expressed TCRB transcripts were what got sequenced. The method was immunoSEQ multiplex PCR; TCRdb's version includes in-frame clones alone and lacks a portion of them. The sample shows roughly 230,000 clones, about 9.3% of them seen only once. The receptor was isolated from a woman between 18 and 29 years old in good health. Sequenced material: naive CD4+ T cells from blood.

The CDR3 spells CASSLQGTSYEQYF. The CDR3 bases are TGCGCCAGCAGCCTCCAGGGGACCTCCTACGAGCAGTACTTC. The chain joins TRBV5-1 to TRBJ2-7, with D maybe TRBD1 (6 bases). Trimming cost V 4 bases and J 0 bases, with 11 bases left between them. CDR3 length: 14 amino acids. Germline CDR1 and CDR2: SGHRS and YFSETQ.